A single sample is the source of the 16 T cell receptor beta chains below, sequenced in a study of blood T cell repertoires in COVID-19. Data came from immunoSEQ multiplex PCR; TCRdb stores just in-frame clones and leaves some out. The sample contains under 500,000 clones, 85% to 90% of which appear only once. The sequencing sample was made of PBMCs or T cells enriched from blood (not recorded which). All receptors derive from a man aged 25-40 years who had recovered from COVID-19.

The chain links TRBV5-4 to TRBJ1-1; weak D call: TRBD1 (6 bases). Germline V CDR1 and CDR2: SGHNT, YYREEE (reference sequence). The CDR3 has 14 residues. V lost 1 base to trimming and J lost 2 bases, with 9 bases between them. DNA for the CDR3: TGTGCCAGCAGCTTGACACAGGGTAACACTGAAGCTTTCTTT. Its protein product is CASSLTQGNTEAFF.

The chain recombines TRBV25-1 with TRBJ2-2, with D possibly matching TRBD2 (5 bases). Trimming stripped 6 bases from V and 4 bases from J, with 18 bases between. The CDR3 spans 16 residues. Germline V CDR1 and CDR2: MGHDK, SYGVNS. The CDR3 sequence: CASSLPGKSFTGELFF. CDR3 sequence (DNA): TGTGCCAGCAGCCTACCCGGGAAATCGTTCACCGGGGAGCTGTTTTTT.

The gene calls are TRBV4-1 and TRBJ2-7; D gene ambiguous. V dropped 0 bases and J dropped 5 bases, with 11 bases sitting between them. There are 14 residues in the CDR3. The germline V gene has CDR1 MGHRA and CDR2 YSYEKL. CDR3 region: CASSQDSSSDEQYF. In DNA, the CDR3 is TGCGCCAGCAGCCAAGACTCTAGTTCTGACGAGCAGTACTTC.

In DNA form, the CDR3 reads TGTGCCAGCGGCTTGATAGTGGGCGTCAATGAGCAGTTCTTC. It yields the protein CASGLIVGVNEQFF. The chain employs TRBV27 and TRBJ2-1; no clear D. There are 14 residues in the CDR3. The germline gives CDR1 MNHEY, CDR2 SMNVEV (reference sequence). Trimming pared 8 bases from V and 6 bases from J, leaving 17 bases between.

The chain carries TRBV5-1 and TRBJ1-1; 7 nucleotides match TRBD1. Germline lookup yields CDR1 SGHRS and CDR2 YFSETQ. The CDR3 contains 15 residues. V trimming: 2 bases; J trimming: 0 bases; junction bases outside the gene matches: 4. The CDR3 here is CASSFDRAVNTEAFF. In DNA form, the CDR3 reads TGCGCCAGCAGCTTTGACAGGGCGGTGAACACTGAAGCTTTCTTT.

The V and J genes are TRBV28 and TRBJ1-5; 8 bases agree with TRBD1. The CDR3 length is 14 residues. The germline V gene encodes CDR1 MDHEN and CDR2 SYDVKM. Losses at the gene ends were 8 bases for V and 7 bases for J; bases not matched to a gene: 10. CDR3 DNA sequence: TGTGCCAGCCGAGGACAGGGCCAGAGGCAGCCCCAGCATTTT. Protein product: CASRGQGQRQPQHF.

This clone has only a few counts. V usage is TRBV19 and J usage is TRBJ1-1, with D unresolved. The CDR3 has 14 amino acids. V lost 5 bases to trimming and J lost 4 bases, with 14 bases between them. Germline V gene data show CDR1 as LNHDA and CDR2 as SQIVND (reference sequence). As DNA, the CDR3 is TGTGCCAGTAGTCTCCGGGAGGGAGGCACTGAAGCTTTCTTT. Its translation is CASSLREGGTEAFF.

The V gene is TRBV3-1 (or the pseudogene TRBV3-2), the J gene TRBJ1-2; D is unresolved. CDR3 size: 16 residues. Germline assignment: CDR1 LGHDT and CDR2 YNNKEL (reference sequence). V shed 1 base and J shed 5 bases, with 17 bases lying between them. The CDR3 nucleotides are TGTGCCAGCAGCCAAGTTTTTGGCACAGCCCGTTATGGCTACACCTTC. Protein product: CASSQVFGTARYGYTF.

The CDR3 DNA reads as TGCAGTGCAAGCAAGAACACTGAAGCTTTCTTT. This gives the protein CSASKNTEAFF. The chain joins TRBV20-1 to TRBJ1-1; D unclear. The CDR3 runs 11 residues. Trimming removed 6 bases from V and 1 base from J, with 6 bases in between. Germline CDR1 and CDR2: DFQATT and SNEGSKA (reference sequence).

The V and J genes are TRBV21-1 and TRBJ2-1; TRBD2 was called by the table and not checked on the DNA. TRBV21-1 is assigned pseudogene status. The CDR3 consists of 19 residues. The CDR3 region has the DNA TGTGCCAGCAGCCCCCCTGTGGCTAGCGGGTGGAGCTCCTACAATGAGCAGTTCTTC. Its translation is CASSPPVASGWSSYNEQFF.

This clone was counted once. This chain uses TRBV19 with TRBJ2-7, with TRBD2 identical over 10 bases. V dropped 8 bases and J dropped 7; count of bases not matched to a gene: 11. The length of the CDR3 is 14 residues. In germline, CDR1 is LNHDA, CDR2 SQIVND (reference sequence). In nucleotides, the CDR3 is TGTGCCAGTCGCCCTGGACTAGCGGAGGGGGAGCAGTACTTC. This translates into CASRPGLAEGEQYF.

CDR3 in amino acids: CASSRRSGIRNQPQHF. In DNA, the CDR3 is TGTGCCAGCAGCCGCCGGTCAGGGATCCGCAATCAGCCCCAGCATTTT. The chain carries TRBV5-8 and TRBJ1-5; TRBD1 might be the D (5 bases). V lost 4 bases and J 2 bases, leaving 16 bases between the germline ends. The length of the CDR3 is 16 residues. Germline CDR1 and CDR2: SGHTS and YDEGEE.

V usage is TRBV2 and J usage is TRBJ1-5, with D perhaps TRBD1 (5 bases). V lost 6 bases, J lost 5 bases, and 11 bases lay in between. The CDR3 has 13 amino acids. Looked up from germline, CDR1 is SNHLY and CDR2 is FYNNEI. Here the CDR3 DNA reads TGTGCCAGCAGGGGGTCGGGGGATCAGCCCCAGCATTTT. It is translated as CASRGSGDQPQHF.

The chain carries TRBV6-5 and TRBJ2-7, with 12 bases fitting TRBD2. V gave up 0 bases and J gave up 3 bases; unmatched junction bases: 3. The germline CDR1 and CDR2 sequences are MNHEY and SVGAGI. The CDR3 runs 16 residues. In nucleotides, the CDR3 is TGTGCCAGCAGTTACTCACAGACTAGCGGGGGCTACGAGCAGTACTTC. Translating it yields CASSYSQTSGGYEQYF.

The V gene is TRBV27, the J gene TRBJ2-7, with TRBD1 identical over 9 bases. Per the germline V gene, CDR1 is MNHEY and CDR2 is SMNVEV (reference sequence). CDR3 size: 13 residues. With 6 bases clipped from V and 5 bases from J, the junction kept 5 bases outside the gene matches. The chain's CDR3 is CASSGQGKNEQYF. CDR3 coding DNA: TGTGCCAGCAGCGGACAGGGGAAGAACGAGCAGTACTTC.

The chain recombines TRBV7-9 with TRBJ2-7; possibly TRBD2 for D (5 bases). V dropped 3 bases and J dropped 3 bases, with 9 bases sitting between them. Germline values: CDR1 SEHNR, CDR2 FQNEAQ (reference sequence). The CDR3 loop spans 13 amino acids. In DNA form, the CDR3 reads TGTGCCAGCAGCTTCGAACGGGACTACGAGCAGTACTTC. Protein sequence: CASSFERDYEQYF.